This paragraph covers one T cell receptor (beta chain) sequence. Its matching antigen is unknown. The data derive from a study of T cells in localized non-small cell lung cancer. Study-level points and caveats: A median of around 58 clones ranked among the top 100 in tumor appeared in adjacent lung.

Libraries were prepared by immunoSEQ multiplex PCR; TCRdb keeps only in-frame clonotypes and omits some of them. The sample holds approximately 29,000 clones, more than 75% seen once. The J segment lost 0 bases and the V segment lost 5 bases, leaving 5 bases of the junction unmatched. The CDR3 length is 15 residues. Germline V lookup: CDR1 MNHEY, CDR2 SMNVEV (reference sequence). Sample: peripheral blood, taken before any cancer treatment. This receptor was obtained from a male donor aged 60 or older with stage II squamous cell lung carcinoma. This chain joins TRBV27 and TRBJ1-2; TRBD1 matches 8 bases. CDR3 DNA: TGTGCCAGCAGTCTCAGGGGACAGGCTAACTATGGCTACACCTTC. Its translation: CASSLRGQANYGYTF.